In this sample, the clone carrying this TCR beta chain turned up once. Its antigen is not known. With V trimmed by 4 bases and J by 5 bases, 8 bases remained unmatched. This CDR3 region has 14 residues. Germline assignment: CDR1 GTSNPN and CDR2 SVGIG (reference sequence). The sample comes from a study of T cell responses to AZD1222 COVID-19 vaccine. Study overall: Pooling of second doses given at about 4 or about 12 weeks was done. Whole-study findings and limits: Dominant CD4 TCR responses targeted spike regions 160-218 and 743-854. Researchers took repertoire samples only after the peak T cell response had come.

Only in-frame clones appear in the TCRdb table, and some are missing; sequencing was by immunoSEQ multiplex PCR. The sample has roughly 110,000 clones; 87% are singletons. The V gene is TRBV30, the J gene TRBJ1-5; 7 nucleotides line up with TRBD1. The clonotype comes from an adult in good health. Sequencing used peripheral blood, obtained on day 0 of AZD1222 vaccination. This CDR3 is CAWILRQGHQPQHF. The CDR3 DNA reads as TGTGCCTGGATTCTCCGACAGGGTCATCAGCCCCAGCATTTT. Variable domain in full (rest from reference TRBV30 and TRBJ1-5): SQTIHQWPATLVQPVGSPLSLECTVEGTSNPNLYWYRQAAGRGLQLLFYSVGIGQISSEVPQNLSASRPQDRQFILSSKKLLLSDSGFYLCAWILRQGHQPQHFGDGTRLSIL.